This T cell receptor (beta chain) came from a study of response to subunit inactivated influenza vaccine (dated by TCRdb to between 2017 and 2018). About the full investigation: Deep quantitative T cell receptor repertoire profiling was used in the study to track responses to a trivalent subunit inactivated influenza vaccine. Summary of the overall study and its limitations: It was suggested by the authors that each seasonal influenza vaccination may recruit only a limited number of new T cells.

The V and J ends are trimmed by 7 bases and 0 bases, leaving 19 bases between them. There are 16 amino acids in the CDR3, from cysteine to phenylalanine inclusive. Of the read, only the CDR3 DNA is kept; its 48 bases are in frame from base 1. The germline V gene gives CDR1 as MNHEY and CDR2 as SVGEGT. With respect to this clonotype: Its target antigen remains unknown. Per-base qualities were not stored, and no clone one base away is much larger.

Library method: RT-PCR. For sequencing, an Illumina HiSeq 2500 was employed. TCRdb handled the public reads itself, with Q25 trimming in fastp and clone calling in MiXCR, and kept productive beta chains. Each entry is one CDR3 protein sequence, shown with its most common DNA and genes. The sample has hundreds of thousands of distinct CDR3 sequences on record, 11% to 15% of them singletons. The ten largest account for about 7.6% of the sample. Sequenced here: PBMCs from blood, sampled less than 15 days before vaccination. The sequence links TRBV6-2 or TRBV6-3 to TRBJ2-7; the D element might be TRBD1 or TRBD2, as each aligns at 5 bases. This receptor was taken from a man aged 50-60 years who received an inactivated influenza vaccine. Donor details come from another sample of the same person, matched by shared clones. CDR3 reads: CASTLRGRQTSYEQYF. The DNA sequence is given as TGTGCCAGCACCTTGAGGGGTCGACAGACCTCCTACGAGCAGTACTTC.